Listed below are T cell receptor beta chains from one sample, sequenced in a study of blood T cell repertoires in COVID-19. Assay used: immunoSEQ multiplex PCR; TCRdb lists only in-frame clones, some missing. The sample includes a few hundred thousand clones, roughly 90% seen only once; the top ten take roughly 8.6%. Material: PBMCs or T cells enriched from blood (not recorded which). These receptor sequences come from a middle-aged man who had recovered from COVID-19. Each CDR3 is given with its conserved first and last residue. Clone size is not always given. Where it is, it says once, few, many or a class for expanded clones.

>.|TRBV27|TRBJ2-1
CASSLKRGYLDEQFF
>.|TRBV7-6|TRBJ2-2
CASSLRLEDTGELFF
>.|TRBV5-1|TRBJ2-3
CASSPSIGTGVGTDTQYF
>.|TRBV27|TRBJ2-7
CASSWSDSSYEQYF
>.|TRBV12-3/TRBV12-4|TRBJ1-1
CASRSPGGGKAFF
>.|TRBV7-9|TRBJ1-2
CASSPGQGGPNYGYTF
>.|TRBV5-5|TRBJ1-3
CASSLARGIGNTIYF
>.|TRBV6-2/TRBV6-3|TRBJ2-7
CASSLGPGDGSYEQYF
>.|TRBV6-4|TRBJ2-3
CASSDMLSSTDTQYF
>.|TRBV7-9|TRBJ2-6
CASSFGGAGAGANVLTF
>once|TRBV5-1|TRBJ2-1
CASSLQGNEQFF
>once|TRBV11-3|TRBJ2-7
CASSPPDRKTYEQYF
>.|TRBV28|TRBJ1-5
CASTPTLGTVLGRDQPQHF
>.|TRBV6-5|TRBJ2-7
CASTTQGALSEQYF
>few|TRBV4-2|TRBJ1-6
CASSQDWPGANSPLHF
>.|TRBV27|TRBJ2-1
CASSFPGGGSSYNEQFF
>.|TRBV3-1/TRBV3-2|TRBJ1-6
CASRGDSLLFWGSPLHF
>.|TRBV5-1|TRBJ2-5
CASSPRQGTKTQYF
>.|TRBV18|TRBJ2-1
CASSPLPGFTDNEQFF
>.|TRBV29-1|.
CSVDLAGDYEQYF
>once|TRBV28|TRBJ1-5
CASSSIPQLSNQPQHF
>.|TRBV27|TRBJ2-3
CASSFQGQGDTDTQYF
>.|TRBV28|TRBJ1-6
CASSFFGTGGYNSPLHF
>.|TRBV13|TRBJ2-7
CASRDLAGATSYEQYF
>.|TRBV11-2|TRBJ2-1
CASRDRGGNEQFF
>.|TRBV29-1|TRBJ1-5
CSVGQTSNQPQHF
>once|TRBV28|TRBJ1-5
CASSPMTGSWQPQHF
>.|TRBV6-4|TRBJ2-1
CASSLEGLAAYNEQFF
>.|TRBV24-1|TRBJ2-3
CATSGGGVTDTQYF
>.|TRBV12-1|TRBJ2-3
CASSPLLRLESTDTQYF
>.|TRBV6-5|TRBJ2-7
CASSYFMPGQNYEQYF
>once|TRBV4-3|TRBJ2-5
CASSQDVEREGKYF
>.|TRBV6-5|TRBJ2-5
CASSPVGLETQYF
>.|TRBV19|TRBJ1-2
CASLFGTGGYTF
>.|TRBV7-3|TRBJ1-1
CASSLTSPAGVGVNTEAFF
>.|TRBV27|TRBJ2-1
CASSLASSRAGVYNEQFF
>once|TRBV10-3|TRBJ2-1
CAISVETDHNEQFF
>.|TRBV3-1/TRBV3-2|TRBJ2-1
CASSQGGAGGRYNEQFF
>.|TRBV9|TRBJ2-1
CASSVRTGTGTNEQFF
>.|TRBV9|TRBJ2-3
CASSARLAGSDTQYF
>.|TRBV7-2|TRBJ2-7
CASSPWTGGYEQYF
>.|TRBV11-2|TRBJ2-7
CASSLEQGVQYF
>.|TRBV2|TRBJ2-7
CASSDVSGTVAYEQYF
>.|TRBV2|TRBJ1-1
CASSPDPNTEAFF
>.|TRBV5-8|TRBJ2-6
CASSDTTISLSGANVLTF
>.|TRBV6-6|TRBJ2-5
CASSLTSFDGETQYF
>.|TRBV14|TRBJ2-1
CASSQDRSAYNEQFF
>.|TRBV29-1|TRBJ2-1
CSVEEGSGVVNEQFF
>.|TRBV6-2/TRBV6-3|TRBJ2-7
CASSYGTSETYEQYF
>.|TRBV9|TRBJ2-7
CASSGSQGYMGEQYF
>.|TRBV6-1|TRBJ1-2
CASSDTRTEMYGYTF
>.|TRBV6-4|TRBJ2-1
CASSLRGGSNEQFF
>.|TRBV19|TRBJ2-5
CASTPTDYQETQYF
>.|TRBV4-3|TRBJ1-1
CASSPDRAGTEAFF
>.|TRBV7-3|TRBJ1-1
CASSLAGMNTEAFF
>.|TRBV19|TRBJ1-5
CASSIETGQAGQPQHF
>.|TRBV7-8|TRBJ2-7
CASSLVSSKSYEQYF
>.|TRBV6-5|TRBJ1-4
CASRGDSVAEKLFF
>.|TRBV7-8|TRBJ2-1
CASSSELAGGNEQFF